The rows below give T cell receptor beta chains drawn from one sample of a study of control samples from healthy donors and cancer patients. The repertoire was sequenced with immunoSEQ multiplex PCR; TCRdb's copy has only in-frame clones and lacks some. Among about 160,000 clones listed, roughly 93% were seen once. Sample: blood. The receptors derive from a young man in good health. CDR3s include the opening cysteine and the closing phenylalanine or tryptophan. D genes are given only for firm matches. The size of a clone is reported for some rows only, either as once, few or many, or as a class for expanded clones.

j_call | clone_size | d_call | v_call | cdr3_aa | cdr3_nt
TRBJ2-7 | - | - | TRBV5-6 | CASSFIGLYEQYF | TGTGCCAGCAGCTTTATTGGTCTCTACGAGCAGTACTTC
TRBJ1-5 | few | TRBD1 | TRBV30 | CACDRGGSGNQPQHF | TGTGCCTGTGACAGGGGGGGCAGTGGCAATCAGCCCCAGCATTTT
TRBJ1-6 | - | - | TRBV27 | CASSTSGGRNSPLHF | TGTGCCAGCAGTACTTCCGGGGGGCGTAATTCACCCCTCCACTTT
TRBJ1-3 | few | - | TRBV3-1/TRBV3-2 | CASSQGGVRNTIYF | TGTGCCAGCAGCCAAGGGGGGGTTCGAAACACCATATATTTT
TRBJ2-1 | - | - | TRBV19 | CASSSPRLLDNEQFF | TGTGCCAGTAGTAGTCCCAGACTCCTGGACAATGAGCAGTTCTTC
TRBJ2-3 | - | - | TRBV4-1 | CASSQVGQRTDTQYF | TGCGCCAGCAGCCAAGTAGGTCAGCGCACAGATACGCAGTATTTT
TRBJ2-1 | - | - | TRBV7-2 | CASSVEAGLYNEQFF | TGTGCCAGCAGCGTTGAGGCGGGACTCTACAATGAGCAGTTCTTC
TRBJ2-5 | - | - | TRBV4-1 | CASSPIFVQGKSGRETQYF | TGCGCCAGCAGCCCAATATTCGTACAGGGTAAAAGTGGTAGAGAGACCCAGTACTTC
TRBJ1-2 | - | - | TRBV19 | CASIGQLYGYTF | TGTGCCAGTATCGGACAGCTGTATGGCTACACCTTC
TRBJ2-2 | - | - | TRBV5-1 | CASNKGLDTGELFF | TGCGCCAGCAACAAGGGGCTAGACACCGGGGAGCTGTTTTTT
TRBJ1-4 | - | - | TRBV5-1 | CASSQGVATNEKLFF | TGCGCCAGCAGCCAAGGAGTTGCAACTAATGAAAAACTGTTTTTT
TRBJ1-2 | once | - | TRBV9 | CASSALPDRYGYTF | TGTGCCAGCAGCGCGTTACCGGACAGATACGGCTACACCTTC
TRBJ1-5 | - | - | TRBV2 | CASSERTAPNQPQHF | TGTGCCAGCAGTGAAAGGACGGCGCCCAATCAGCCCCAGCATTTT
TRBJ2-1 | - | TRBD1 | TRBV6-5 | CASSYGTGYNEQFF | TGTGCCAGCAGTTACGGGACAGGGTACAATGAGCAGTTCTTC
TRBJ2-3 | - | TRBD1 | TRBV9 | CASSVLRDRGADTQYF | TGTGCCAGCAGCGTATTGAGGGACAGGGGAGCAGATACGCAGTATTTT
TRBJ2-7 | - | TRBD2 | TRBV5-6 | CASSWTGLADGEQYF | TGTGCCAGCAGCTGGACGGGACTAGCGGACGGCGAGCAGTACTTC
TRBJ2-1 | - | TRBD1 | TRBV7-9 | CASSIGGQGNEQFF | TGTGCCAGCAGCATAGGGGGACAGGGAAATGAGCAGTTCTTC
TRBJ2-2 | - | TRBD1 | TRBV19 | CAIHKPGTGVIGELFF | TGTGCCATTCATAAGCCCGGGACAGGGGTGATCGGGGAGCTGTTTTTT
TRBJ1-2 | - | - | TRBV2 | CASSEGANYGYTF | TGTGCCAGCAGTGAAGGGGCTAACTATGGCTACACCTTC
TRBJ2-3 | - | TRBD2 | TRBV7-2 | CASSLDYAGGWGRTDTQYF | TGTGCCAGCAGCTTAGATTACGCGGGAGGCTGGGGTCGCACAGATACGCAGTATTTT
TRBJ1-1 | - | TRBD1 | TRBV19 | CASSVRQGATTEAFF | TGTGCCAGTAGTGTCCGACAGGGGGCCACCACTGAAGCTTTCTTT
TRBJ1-2 | - | - | TRBV10-1 | CASSDSTNYGYTF | TGCGCCAGCTCTGACAGTACTAACTATGGCTACACCTTC
TRBJ2-7 | - | TRBD2 | TRBV12-5 | CASGLTPDGSGSTYEQYF | TGTGCTAGTGGTTTGACCCCGGACGGGAGCGGGAGTACCTACGAGCAGTACTTC
TRBJ1-3 | - | TRBD1 | TRBV9 | CASSVLGQSSGNTIYF | TGTGCCAGCAGCGTCCTGGGACAGAGCTCTGGAAACACCATATATTTT
TRBJ1-2 | - | - | TRBV5-8 | CASSLRGGYTF | TGTGCCAGCAGCTTGCGGGGTGGCTACACCTTC
TRBJ2-7 | - | - | TRBV11-2 | CASSLDSASYEQYF | TGTGCCAGCAGCTTAGACTCAGCCTCCTACGAGCAGTACTTC
TRBJ2-2 | - | - | TRBV18 | CASSLNPGSGSNTGELFF | TGTGCCAGCTCACTCAACCCTGGGAGTGGCTCGAACACCGGGGAGCTGTTTTTT
TRBJ1-3 | - | - | TRBV5-4 | CASSLDRNPGNTIYF | TGTGCCAGCAGCTTGGACAGGAACCCTGGAAACACCATATATTTT
TRBJ2-1 | - | - | TRBV7-9 | CASSLVWTTANEQFF | TGTGCCAGCAGCTTAGTATGGACTACCGCCAATGAGCAGTTCTTC
TRBJ1-1 | - | - | TRBV7-9 | CASSFGNTEAFF | TGTGCCAGCAGCTTTGGGAACACTGAAGCTTTCTTT
TRBJ1-4 | - | - | TRBV19 | CASSRLSGTSNEKLFF | TGTGCCAGTAGTCGACTAAGCGGGACATCTAATGAAAAACTGTTTTTT
TRBJ2-3 | - | TRBD1 | TRBV29-1 | CSVRTGGTDTQYF | TGCAGCGTAAGGACAGGGGGCACAGATACGCAGTATTTT
TRBJ2-1 | - | - | TRBV28 | CASTSHYNEQFF | TGTGCCAGCACTTCACACTACAATGAGCAGTTCTTC
TRBJ1-1 | - | TRBD1 | TRBV4-1 | CASSQGAPRGQGVGNTEAFF | TGCGCCAGCAGCCAAGGGGCCCCCCGGGGACAGGGAGTAGGGAACACTGAAGCTTTCTTT
TRBJ1-5 | - | - | TRBV5-1 | CASSSDGSNQPQHF | TGCGCCAGCAGCTCGGACGGGAGCAATCAGCCCCAGCATTTT
TRBJ2-7 | - | - | TRBV28 | CASSPTSPTGEQYF | TGTGCCAGCAGTCCAACATCCCCCACGGGGGAGCAGTACTTC
TRBJ2-3 | - | TRBD1 | TRBV15 | CATSPRTGGTDTQYF | TGTGCCACCAGCCCGCGGACAGGTGGCACAGATACGCAGTATTTT
TRBJ2-3 | - | - | TRBV28 | CASSLDQGTDTQYF | TGTGCCAGCAGTTTAGATCAGGGTACAGATACGCAGTATTTT
TRBJ2-3 | - | - | TRBV7-2 | CASGPGGTDTQYF | TGTGCCAGCGGGCCCGGGGGCACAGATACGCAGTATTTT
TRBJ1-4 | - | TRBD1 | TRBV6-1 | CASSDWGQRNEKLFF | TGTGCCAGCAGTGATTGGGGACAGCGTAATGAAAAACTGTTTTTT
TRBJ1-6 | few | - | TRBV2 | CASIMGGFESPLHF | TGTGCCAGCATAATGGGAGGGTTCGAATCACCCCTCCACTTT
TRBJ1-5 | - | - | TRBV28 | CASSLGGLYSNQPQHF | TGTGCCAGCAGTTTAGGGGGGCTGTATAGCAATCAGCCCCAGCATTTT
TRBJ2-3 | - | - | TRBV7-9 | CASSLAGVDTQYF | TGTGCCAGCAGCTTAGCAGGGGTAGATACGCAGTATTTT
TRBJ2-2 | - | TRBD2 | TRBV4-1 | CASSQGLGREIDTGELFF | TGCGCCAGCAGCCAAGGGTTAGGGCGGGAGATTGACACCGGGGAGCTGTTTTTT
TRBJ2-5 | - | - | TRBV27 | CASSPNDAETQYF | TGTGCCAGCAGTCCCAATGACGCAGAGACCCAGTACTTC
TRBJ1-6 | once | - | TRBV6-6 | CASSWGPGESPLHF | TGTGCCAGCAGTTGGGGCCCGGGAGAATCACCCCTCCACTTT
TRBJ2-2 | - | - | TRBV16 | CASTSPPITGELFF | TGTGCCAGCACATCACCACCAATCACCGGGGAGCTGTTTTTT
TRBJ2-1 | - | TRBD2 | TRBV10-1 | CASSELSGATYNEQFF | TGCGCCAGCAGTGAGCTTAGCGGGGCCACCTACAATGAGCAGTTCTTC
TRBJ1-1 | - | - | TRBV20-1 | CSASAMGGDTEAFF | TGCAGTGCTAGTGCTATGGGGGGGGACACTGAAGCTTTCTTT
TRBJ2-1 | - | - | TRBV5-1 | CASSPGPNLPEQFF | TGCGCCAGCAGCCCGGGACCAAACCTCCCTGAGCAGTTCTTC
TRBJ1-3 | - | - | TRBV19 | CASSLSPGNTIYF | TGTGCCAGTAGTTTATCCCCTGGAAACACCATATATTTT
TRBJ1-1 | once | TRBD1 | TRBV2 | CASSGGPGGTEAFF | TGTGCCAGCAGTGGAGGCCCAGGGGGAACTGAAGCTTTCTTT
TRBJ1-3 | - | - | TRBV9 | CASSVAFRLSGNTIYF | TGTGCCAGCAGCGTAGCGTTCAGGCTCTCTGGAAACACCATATATTTT
TRBJ2-3 | - | - | TRBV30 | CAWSRAGWPDTQYF | TGTGCCTGGAGTCGGGCAGGGTGGCCAGATACGCAGTATTTT